This T cell receptor (beta chain) was observed in a study of brain T cells in children with intractable seizures. Findings of the study overall: Pre- and post-surgery blood differed in depth, so pre-surgery absences may be undersampling.

Note on this clone: Its specificity is not known.

The CDR3 is 15 amino acids. Time point: blood from clinic visit 5 months post-surgery; TSC patient then seizure free. Only cases whose brain tissue showed the highest T cell transcript signatures were sequenced. Patients received at least one anti-epileptic drug before surgery. Clones were read by immunoSEQ multiplex PCR, and TCRdb kept only the in-frame ones, dropping some. The sample consists of a few hundred thousand clones, nearly 95% of them appearing once. The chain has TRBV21-1 and TRBJ2-1; the table's TRBD2 call for D was not verified on the DNA. TRBV21-1 is classified as a pseudogene. Sequenced here: peripheral blood, sampled less than 6 months after surgery. This TCR was recovered from a boy younger than two with tuberous sclerosis and intractable seizures. CDR3 nucleotides: TGTGCCAGCAGCAAAGAACGGATAGCGGGAAATGAGCAGTTCTTC. The encoded protein is CASSKERIAGNEQFF.